These 14 T cell receptor beta chains share one sample of origin, sequenced in a study of OX40 agonist ivuxolimab in advanced cancers. Assay: immunoSEQ multiplex PCR; the TCRdb copy retains only in-frame clones and omits some. In the table there are approximately 67,000 clones, 90% to 95% of which are singletons. The material sequenced was CD4+ or CD8+ T cells sorted from blood, taken in a trial of the OX40 agonist ivuxolimab. The receptors come from an adult with an advanced solid tumor such as melanoma, head and neck, liver or kidney cancer.

J is TRBJ2-7 and V is TRBV6-6, with D possibly called TRBD1 or TRBD2 (5 bases each). Trimming took 7 bases from V and 2 from J, leaving 15 bases between them. The CDR3 runs to 14 residues. The V gene's germline CDR1 is MNHNY and CDR2 SVGAGI (reference sequence). The CDR3 coding sequence is TGTGCCAGCATTTTAGGGCAGGGAGCCTACGAGCAGTACTTC. It codes for CASILGQGAYEQYF.

The J gene is TRBJ2-5, the V gene TRBV28, with 9 positions matching TRBD1. Trimming cost V 1 base and J 9 bases; bases outside gene matches: 15. Germline V lookup: CDR1 MDHEN, CDR2 SYDVKM. The CDR3 extends over 17 amino acids. The CDR3: CASSLFGQGTFLEAQYF. The DNA of the CDR3 is TGTGCCAGCAGTTTATTTGGACAGGGGACGTTTCTCGAGGCCCAGTACTTC.

V gene TRBV7-6 combines with J gene TRBJ1-2, with D possibly being TRBD1 (6 bases). Per germline, CDR1 SGHVS and CDR2 FNYEAQ. V shed 4 bases and J shed 6 bases, with 12 bases lying between them. The CDR3 covers 13 residues. DNA of the CDR3: TGTGCCAGCAGCTCCAGGGGTTGGGATGGCTACACCTTC. Its protein is CASSSRGWDGYTF.

The chain is built from TRBV19 and TRBJ2-6; no firm D call. Between the trimmed V and J ends, which lost 6 bases and 4 bases, there was a span of 13 bases. This CDR3 contains 15 residues. The V gene's germline CDR1 is LNHDA and CDR2 SQIVND (reference sequence). The CDR3, as DNA: TGTGCCAGTAGCCTAGGGTCCAGGGGGGCCAACGTCCTGACTTTC. It translates to CASSLGSRGANVLTF.

V and J are TRBV7-2 and TRBJ2-1, with D perhaps TRBD1 (5 bases). V was trimmed by 3 bases and J by 9 bases, leaving 18 bases between them. The CDR3 has 15 residues. Germline V CDR1 and CDR2: SGHTA, FQGNSA. The CDR3 region has the DNA TGTGCCAGCAGCTTGGCAGGAATATTCCAGGGTGAGCAGTTCTTC. It is translated as CASSLAGIFQGEQFF.

The count of this clone is one. The rearrangement joins TRBV18 to TRBJ2-7; no reliable D call. Germline lookup yields CDR1 KGHSH and CDR2 LQKENI. This CDR3 has 16 amino acids. Trimming pared 3 bases from V and 3 bases from J, leaving 18 bases between. The CDR3 region has the DNA TGTGCCAGCTCACCGAAGGATAATCCGCCGGGCTACGAGCAGTACTTC. It yields the protein CASSPKDNPPGYEQYF.

The rearrangement links TRBV18 to TRBJ2-1, with a weak D call TRBD1 (6 bases). The V gene's germline CDR1 is KGHSH and CDR2 LQKENI. This CDR3 spans 15 amino acids. V was pared by 3 bases and J by 3 bases, with 12 bases between. CDR3 bases: TGTGCCAGCTCACCGACAGGCTCCGACTACAATGAGCAGTTCTTC. Its protein product is CASSPTGSDYNEQFF.

This chain connects TRBV6-5 to TRBJ2-3; TRBD2 is a possible D gene (6 bases). The germline V gene has CDR1 MNHEY and CDR2 SVGAGI. CDR3 length: 14 amino acids. Deletions cut 2 bases from V and 1 base from J, with 7 bases between. The CDR3 bases are TGTGCCAGCAGTTACGGGGAGGGCACAGATACGCAGTATTTT. Residues: CASSYGEGTDTQYF.

As to this clone: At one end, the junction sequence differs from germline, possibly due to a read error. The sample has other DNA sequences that encode this CDR3 too. The chain has TRBV2 and TRBJ2-7; no firm D call. Germline V gene lookup returns CDR1 SNHLY and CDR2 FYNNEI. The CDR3 has 11 amino acids. CDR3 amino acids: CASRGAYEQYF. The CDR3 DNA follows: TGTGCCAGCAGGGGCGCCTATGAGCAGTACTTC.

This chain joins TRBV6-6 and TRBJ1-2; no clear D. The germline CDR1 and CDR2 sequences are MNHNY and SVGAGI (reference sequence). The CDR3 runs to 16 residues. Between the trimmed V and J ends, which lost 7 bases and 4 bases, there was a span of 22 bases. The CDR3 sequence is CASKKKGTRSLYGYTF. In nucleotides, the CDR3 is TGTGCCAGCAAAAAAAAGGGAACGAGGAGCCTCTATGGCTACACCTTC.

J is TRBJ2-3 and V is TRBV19, with a tentative D call TRBD2 (6 bases). The V end lost 1 base, the J end lost 2 bases, and 13 bases lay between the germline ends. The CDR3 is made up of 16 amino acids. Germline lookup yields CDR1 LNHDA and CDR2 SQIVND (reference sequence). This CDR3 is CASSIVGGGVTDTQYF. The CDR3 region has the DNA TGTGCCAGTAGTATAGTTGGGGGAGGAGTCACAGATACGCAGTATTTT.

The chain has TRBV19 and TRBJ2-1; TRBD1 might be the D (6 bases). The V gene lost 4 bases and the J gene lost 4 bases, with 17 bases spanning the gap. The CDR3 is 16 amino acids. Germline values: CDR1 LNHDA, CDR2 SQIVND (reference sequence). The CDR3 is CASSTSGAAWYNEQFF. The CDR3 DNA reads as TGTGCCAGTAGTACTTCAGGGGCGGCGTGGTACAATGAGCAGTTCTTC. The whole variable domain, remainder taken from reference TRBV19 and TRBJ2-1, is DGGITQSPKYLFRKEGQNVTLSCEQNLNHDAMYWYRQDPGQGLRLIYYSQIVNDFQKGDIAEGYSVSREKKESFPLTVTSAQKNPTAFYLCASSTSGAAWYNEQFFGPGTRLTVL.

The chain is built from TRBV19 and TRBJ1-4; D possibly corresponds to TRBD1 (6 bases). Germline V gives CDR1 LNHDA, CDR2 SQIVND (reference sequence). The ends were cut back, 7 bases at V and 13 bases at J, with 22 bases in the middle. This CDR3 comprises 14 residues. As DNA, the CDR3 is TGTGCCAGTACGACCGGGACACCCTACGGTGGACTGTTTTTT. It encodes CASTTGTPYGGLFF.

V gene TRBV29-1 combines with J gene TRBJ1-3, with D unresolved. The CDR3 covers 13 residues. V was trimmed by 1 base and J by 2 bases, leaving 6 bases between them. The germline V gene has CDR1 SQVTM and CDR2 ANQGSEA. DNA of the CDR3: TGCAGCGTTGAAGGATCACCTGGAAACACCATATATTTT. It translates to CSVEGSPGNTIYF.